This TCR beta chain was identified in a study of T cell responses to AZD1222 COVID-19 vaccine. Germline V gene lookup returns CDR1 SGHTS and CDR2 YDEGEE. Trimming took 3 bases from V and 6 from J; bases not matched to a gene: 3. The CDR3 length is 13 residues. Clones were sequenced by immunoSEQ multiplex PCR, and TCRdb holds only the in-frame ones, with some missing. In the table there are roughly 150,000 clones, approximately 86% of which are singletons. This clone appeared once. The material was peripheral blood, obtained after recovery from COVID-19. This TCR came from an adult who had recovered from COVID-19. V gene TRBV5-8 combines with J gene TRBJ1-2; 9 nucleotides align to TRBD1. This CDR3 reads CASSSGTGNGYTF. CDR3 sequence (DNA): TGTGCCAGCAGCTCCGGGACAGGGAATGGCTACACCTTC.